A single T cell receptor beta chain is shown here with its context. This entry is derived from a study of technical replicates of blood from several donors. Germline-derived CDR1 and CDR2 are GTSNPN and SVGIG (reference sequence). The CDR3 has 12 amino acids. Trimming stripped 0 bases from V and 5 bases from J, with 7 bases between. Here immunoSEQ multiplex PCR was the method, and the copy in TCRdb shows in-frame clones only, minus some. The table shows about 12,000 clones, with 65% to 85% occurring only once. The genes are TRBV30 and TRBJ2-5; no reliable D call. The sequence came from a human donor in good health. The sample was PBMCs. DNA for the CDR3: TGTGCCTGGAGTGTAGGAGCGGAGACCCAGTACTTC. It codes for CAWSVGAETQYF.